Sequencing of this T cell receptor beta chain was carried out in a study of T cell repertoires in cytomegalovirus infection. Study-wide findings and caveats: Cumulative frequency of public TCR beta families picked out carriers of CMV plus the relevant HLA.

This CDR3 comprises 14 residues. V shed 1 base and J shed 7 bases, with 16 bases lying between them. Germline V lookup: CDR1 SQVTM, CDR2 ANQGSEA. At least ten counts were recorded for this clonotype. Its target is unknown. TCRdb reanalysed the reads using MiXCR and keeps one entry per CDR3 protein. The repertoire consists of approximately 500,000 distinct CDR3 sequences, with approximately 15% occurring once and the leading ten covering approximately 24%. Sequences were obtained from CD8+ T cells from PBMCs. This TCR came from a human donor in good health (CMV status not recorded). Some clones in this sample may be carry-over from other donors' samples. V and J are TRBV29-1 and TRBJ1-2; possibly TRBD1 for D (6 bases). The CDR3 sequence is CSVEGSGGLSGYTF. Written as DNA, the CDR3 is TGCAGCGTTGAAGGGTCCGGGGGCCTTAGTGGCTACACCTTC.